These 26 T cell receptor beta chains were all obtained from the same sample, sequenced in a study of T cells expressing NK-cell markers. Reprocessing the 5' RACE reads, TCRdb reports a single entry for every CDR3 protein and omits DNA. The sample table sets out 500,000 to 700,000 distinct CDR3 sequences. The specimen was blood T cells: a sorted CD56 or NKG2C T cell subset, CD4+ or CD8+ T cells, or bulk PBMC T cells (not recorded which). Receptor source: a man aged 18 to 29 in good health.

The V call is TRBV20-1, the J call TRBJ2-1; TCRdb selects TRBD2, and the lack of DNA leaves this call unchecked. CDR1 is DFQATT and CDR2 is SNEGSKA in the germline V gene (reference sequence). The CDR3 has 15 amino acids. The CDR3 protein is CSARVPSGRVAEQFF.

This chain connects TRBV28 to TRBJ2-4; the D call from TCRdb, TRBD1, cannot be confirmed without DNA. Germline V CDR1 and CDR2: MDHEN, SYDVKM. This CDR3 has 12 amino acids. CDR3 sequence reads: CASRTGQWGQYF.

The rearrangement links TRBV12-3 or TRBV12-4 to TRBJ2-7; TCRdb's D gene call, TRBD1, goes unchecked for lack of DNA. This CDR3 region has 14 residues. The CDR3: CASSPRAGEGEQYF.

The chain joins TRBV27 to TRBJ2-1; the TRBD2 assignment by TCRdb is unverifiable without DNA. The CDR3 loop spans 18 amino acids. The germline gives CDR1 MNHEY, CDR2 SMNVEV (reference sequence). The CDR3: CASSLGLAGRPSYNEQFF.

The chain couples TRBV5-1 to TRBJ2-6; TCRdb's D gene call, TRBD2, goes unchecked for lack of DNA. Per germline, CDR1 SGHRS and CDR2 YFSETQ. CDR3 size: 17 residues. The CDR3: CASSPWTSDSGANVLTF.

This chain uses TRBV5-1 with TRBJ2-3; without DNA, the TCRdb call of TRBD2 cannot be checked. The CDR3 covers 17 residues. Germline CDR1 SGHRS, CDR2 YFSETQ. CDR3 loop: CASSGGLAGARTDTQYF.

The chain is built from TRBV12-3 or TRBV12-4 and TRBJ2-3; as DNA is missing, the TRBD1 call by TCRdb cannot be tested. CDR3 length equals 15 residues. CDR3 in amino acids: CASSPPLDRIDTQYF.

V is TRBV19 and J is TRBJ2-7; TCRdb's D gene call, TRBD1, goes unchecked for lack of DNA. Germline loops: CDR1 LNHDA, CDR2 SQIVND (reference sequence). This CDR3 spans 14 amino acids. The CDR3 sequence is CASQPGTGAYEQYF.

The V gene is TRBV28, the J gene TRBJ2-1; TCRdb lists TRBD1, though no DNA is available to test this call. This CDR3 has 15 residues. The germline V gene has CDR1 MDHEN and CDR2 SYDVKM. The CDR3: CASSLWGQGISEQFF.

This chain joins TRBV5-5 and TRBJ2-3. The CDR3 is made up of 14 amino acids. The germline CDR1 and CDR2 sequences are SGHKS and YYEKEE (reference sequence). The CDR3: CASSMDRATDTQYF.

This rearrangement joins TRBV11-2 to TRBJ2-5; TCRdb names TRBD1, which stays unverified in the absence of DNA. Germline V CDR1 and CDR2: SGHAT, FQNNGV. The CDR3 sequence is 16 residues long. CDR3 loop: CASSSWTGDVQETQYF.

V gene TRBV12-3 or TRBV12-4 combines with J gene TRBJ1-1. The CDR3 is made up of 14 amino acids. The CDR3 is CASSHRRINTEAFF.

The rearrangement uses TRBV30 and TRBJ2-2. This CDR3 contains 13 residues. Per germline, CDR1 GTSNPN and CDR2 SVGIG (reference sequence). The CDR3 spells CAWSVRSSVELFF.

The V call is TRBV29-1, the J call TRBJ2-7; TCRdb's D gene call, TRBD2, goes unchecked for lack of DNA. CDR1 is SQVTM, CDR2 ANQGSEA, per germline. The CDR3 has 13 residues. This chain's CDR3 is CSVTSALTYEQYF.

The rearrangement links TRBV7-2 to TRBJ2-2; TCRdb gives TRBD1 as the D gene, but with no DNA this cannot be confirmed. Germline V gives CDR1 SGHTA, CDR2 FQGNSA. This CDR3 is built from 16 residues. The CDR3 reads CASSPAGTANTGELFF.

The CDR3 loop is CASSPQAGGPYEQYF. V usage is TRBV12-3 or TRBV12-4 and J usage is TRBJ2-7; TCRdb indicates TRBD1, and absent DNA this call remains unverified. CDR3 length equals 15 residues.

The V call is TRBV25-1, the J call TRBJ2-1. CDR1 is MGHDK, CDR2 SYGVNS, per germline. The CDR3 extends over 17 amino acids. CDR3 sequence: CASSGGGKDFSYNEQFF. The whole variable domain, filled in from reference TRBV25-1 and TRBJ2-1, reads EADIYQTPRYLVIGTGKKITLECSQTMGHDKMYWYQQDPGMELHLIHYSYGVNSTEKGDLSSESTVSRIRTEHFPLTLESARPSHTSQYLCASSGGGKDFSYNEQFFGPGTRLTVL.

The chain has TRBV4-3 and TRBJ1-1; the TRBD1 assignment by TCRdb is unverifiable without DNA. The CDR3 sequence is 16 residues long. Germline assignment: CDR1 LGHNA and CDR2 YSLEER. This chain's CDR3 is CASSQARIGGNTEAFF.

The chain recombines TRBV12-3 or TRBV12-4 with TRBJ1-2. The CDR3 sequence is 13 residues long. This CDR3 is CASSSAGFGGYTF.

CDR3 protein: CASSPGSPTDTQYF. V and J are TRBV5-1 and TRBJ2-3; TCRdb's D call of TRBD1 is untestable without DNA. The CDR3 runs 14 residues. Germline CDR1 and CDR2: SGHRS and YFSETQ.

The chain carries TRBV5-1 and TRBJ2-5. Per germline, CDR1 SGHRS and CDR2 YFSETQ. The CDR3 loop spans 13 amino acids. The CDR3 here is CASSFQVEGTQYF.

CDR3 residues: CASMKSLRSEAFF. V is TRBV6-1 and J is TRBJ1-1. Germline V gene sequence: CDR1 MNHNS, CDR2 SASEGT. The CDR3 sequence is 13 residues long.

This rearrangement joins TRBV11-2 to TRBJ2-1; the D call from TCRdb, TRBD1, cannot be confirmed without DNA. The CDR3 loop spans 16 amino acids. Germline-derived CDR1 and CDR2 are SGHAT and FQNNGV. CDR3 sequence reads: CASSLSGQKGYNEQFF.

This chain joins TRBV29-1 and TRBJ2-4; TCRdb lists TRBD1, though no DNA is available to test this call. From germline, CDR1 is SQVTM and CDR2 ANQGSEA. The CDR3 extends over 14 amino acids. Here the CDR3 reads CSARAVKAKNIQYF.

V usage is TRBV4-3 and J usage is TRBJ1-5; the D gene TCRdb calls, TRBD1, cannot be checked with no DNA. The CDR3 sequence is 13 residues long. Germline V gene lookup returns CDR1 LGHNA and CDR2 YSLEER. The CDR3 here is CASSQGRGQPQHF.

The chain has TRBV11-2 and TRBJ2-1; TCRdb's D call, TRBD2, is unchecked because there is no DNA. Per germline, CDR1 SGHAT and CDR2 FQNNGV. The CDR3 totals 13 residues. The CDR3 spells CASSSLSGSRQFF.